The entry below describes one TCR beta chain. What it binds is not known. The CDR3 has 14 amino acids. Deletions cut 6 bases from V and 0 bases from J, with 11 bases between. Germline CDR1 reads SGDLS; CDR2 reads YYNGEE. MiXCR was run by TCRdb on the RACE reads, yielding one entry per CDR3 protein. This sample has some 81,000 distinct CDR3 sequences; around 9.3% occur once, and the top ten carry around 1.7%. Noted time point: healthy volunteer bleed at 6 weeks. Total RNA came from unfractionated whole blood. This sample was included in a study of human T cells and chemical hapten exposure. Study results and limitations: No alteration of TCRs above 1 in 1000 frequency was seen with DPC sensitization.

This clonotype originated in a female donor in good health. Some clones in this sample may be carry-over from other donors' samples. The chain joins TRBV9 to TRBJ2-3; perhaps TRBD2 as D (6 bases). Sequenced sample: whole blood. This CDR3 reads CASNGGDSTDTQYF. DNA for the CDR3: TGTGCCAGCAACGGAGGGGACAGCACAGATACGCAGTATTTT.